The rows below give T cell receptor beta chains drawn from one sample of a study of T cells in Graves' hyperthyroidism and ophthalmopathy. A single record per CDR3 protein comes from TCRdb applying MiXCR to the multiplex PCR reads. Among around 420,000 distinct CDR3 sequences listed, about 15% were seen once. Sequenced material: blood. These TCRs come from a woman in her late teens or twenties with Graves' hyperthyroidism. CDR3s include the opening cysteine and the closing phenylalanine or tryptophan. D genes are given only for firm matches. Clone sizes are given selectively: once, few, many, or a class where the clone is expanded.

cdr3_aa | cdr3_nt | clone_size | j_call | v_call | d_call
CSARVIAGVGEQFF | TGCAGTGCTAGGGTAATAGCGGGAGTAGGTGAGCAGTTCTTC | many | TRBJ2-1 | TRBV20-1 | TRBD2
CASRPQGSYGYTF | TGTGCCAGCAGGCCACAGGGCAGCTATGGCTACACCTTC | many | TRBJ1-2 | TRBV6-1 | NA
CASSVGGGTYEQYF | TGTGCCAGCAGCGTAGGAGGAGGGACCTACGAGCAGTACTTC | few | TRBJ2-7 | TRBV9 | NA
CASSLGAGETQYF | TGTGCCAGCAGCTTAGGAGCGGGAGAGACCCAGTACTTC | many | TRBJ2-5 | TRBV7-2 | NA
CASSVTRSEQYF | TGTGCCAGCAGCGTTACCAGGAGCGAGCAGTACTTC | many | TRBJ2-7 | TRBV7-9 | NA
CASRLGLSTGELFF | TGTGCCAGCAGACTGGGACTCTCCACCGGGGAGCTGTTTTTT | few | TRBJ2-2 | TRBV6-1 | NA
CASSRDGSNEKLFF | TGTGCCAGCAGCCGAGACGGTTCTAATGAAAAACTGTTTTTT | NA | TRBJ1-4 | TRBV12-3/TRBV12-4 | NA
CASSPTHPGLAGVSINNEQFF | TGTGCCAGCAGCCCCACACACCCGGGACTAGCGGGAGTATCGATAAACAATGAGCAGTTCTTC | few | TRBJ2-1 | TRBV11-2 | TRBD2
CASSKARFSYNEQFF | TGTGCCAGTAGTAAGGCGCGGTTCTCCTACAATGAGCAGTTCTTC | NA | TRBJ2-1 | TRBV19 | NA
CASSSSGANRLYGYTF | TGTGCCAGCAGCTCCTCTGGGGCTAACCGCCTCTATGGCTACACCTTC | few | TRBJ1-2 | TRBV7-3 | NA
CSAPYGYEQYF | TGCAGTGCCCCGTATGGCTACGAGCAGTACTTC | many | TRBJ2-7 | TRBV20-1 | NA
CATSDFRQGKYEQYF | TGTGCCACCAGTGATTTTCGACAGGGGAAGTACGAGCAGTACTTC | many | TRBJ2-7 | TRBV24-1 | TRBD1
CASSYLAGGGKTQYF | TGTGCCAGCAGTTACCTAGCGGGGGGCGGAAAGACCCAGTACTTC | many | TRBJ2-5 | TRBV12-3/TRBV12-4 | TRBD2
CASNDDGQSNSPLHF | TGTGCCAGCAACGATGACGGTCAATCTAATTCACCCCTCCACTTT | NA | TRBJ1-6 | TRBV2 | NA
CASSLGTLTDTQYF | TGTGCCAGCAGTTTAGGGACCCTCACAGATACGCAGTATTTT | few | TRBJ2-3 | TRBV12-3/TRBV12-4 | NA
CATSSGLGNEQFF | TGTGCCACCAGCAGTGGACTAGGCAATGAGCAGTTCTTC | NA | TRBJ2-1 | TRBV15 | TRBD2
CASSMSKTSGGYNEQFF | TGCGCCAGCAGCATGAGTAAGACTAGCGGGGGCTATAATGAGCAGTTCTTC | many | TRBJ2-1 | TRBV5-1 | TRBD2
CASSQDLGTPYNEQFF | TGTGCCAGCAGCCAAGATTTGGGGACTCCCTACAATGAGCAGTTCTTC | NA | TRBJ2-1 | TRBV4-2 | NA
CASLEGSGANVLTF | TGTGCCAGCCTTGAGGGCTCTGGGGCCAACGTCCTGACTTTC | NA | TRBJ2-6 | TRBV18 | NA
CASSFPGTGDEQYF | TGTGCCAGCAGTTTCCCCGGGACGGGGGACGAGCAGTACTTC | many | TRBJ2-7 | TRBV2 | NA
CASSFGQGITGELFF | TGTGCCAGCAGCTTTGGACAGGGAATAACCGGGGAGCTGTTTTTT | NA | TRBJ2-2 | TRBV7-6 | TRBD1
CASRGPSGRLTFF | TGTGCCAGCAGGGGCCCATCCGGTAGATTGACTTTCTTT | many | TRBJ1-1 | TRBV28 | NA
CATSDLSSYNEQFF | TGTGCCACCAGTGATTTGAGCAGTTACAATGAGCAGTTCTTC | many | TRBJ2-1 | TRBV24-1 | NA
CASSPPGTSGFYEQYF | TGTGCCAGCAGTCCACCCGGGACTAGCGGGTTCTACGAGCAGTACTTC | many | TRBJ2-7 | TRBV28 | TRBD2
CAISESTRASGYTF | TGTGCCATCAGTGAGTCGACGAGGGCGAGTGGCTACACCTTC | many | TRBJ1-2 | TRBV10-3 | NA
CACYVGDF | TGTGCCTGCTACGTCGGGGACTTC | few | TRBJ2-5 | TRBV7-9 | NA
CASTHSSPYYEQYF | TGTGCCAGCACCCATAGCAGTCCCTACTACGAGCAGTACTTC | many | TRBJ2-7 | TRBV28 | NA
CASINSYNEQFF | TGTGCCAGCATCAACAGCTACAATGAGCAGTTCTTC | many | TRBJ2-1 | TRBV28 | NA
CASSAAGGPGSQYF | TGTGCCAGCAGTGCAGCGGGGGGCCCGGGTTCCCAGTACTTC | few | TRBJ2-5 | TRBV12-3/TRBV12-4 | TRBD2
CASNFPNQPQHF | TGTGCCAGCAATTTCCCCAATCAGCCCCAGCATTTT | NA | TRBJ1-5 | TRBV6-1 | NA
CASSLSRGPGGEKLFF | TGTGCCAGCAGCTTATCTCGTGGCCCCGGGGGTGAAAAACTGTTTTTT | NA | TRBJ1-4 | TRBV7-9 | NA
CASSADSWTGSYEQYF | TGTGCCAGCAGTGCCGACTCTTGGACAGGCTCCTACGAGCAGTACTTC | many | TRBJ2-7 | TRBV6-1 | TRBD1
CSARDPGQGYEQYF | TGCAGTGCCCGAGATCCGGGACAGGGGTACGAGCAGTACTTC | many | TRBJ2-7 | TRBV20-1 | TRBD1
CASRGIRGRNQPQHF | TGTGCCAGCAGGGGTATCAGGGGGCGGAATCAGCCCCAGCATTTT | many | TRBJ1-5 | TRBV27 | TRBD1
CASSIRGGGNQPQHF | TGTGCCAGTAGTATAAGAGGGGGGGGCAATCAGCCCCAGCATTTT | few | TRBJ1-5 | TRBV19 | NA
CASSRAGLAGYNEQFF | TGTGCCAGCAGTCGAGCCGGACTAGCGGGGTACAATGAGCAGTTCTTC | many | TRBJ2-1 | TRBV6-2/TRBV6-3 | TRBD2
CASSLEGSTNEQFF | TGTGCCAGCAGCTTAGAGGGGTCCACCAATGAGCAGTTCTTC | NA | TRBJ2-1 | TRBV7-3 | NA
CASSRDSLYEQYF | TGTGCCAGCAGTCGGGACTCCCTCTACGAGCAGTACTTC | few | TRBJ2-7 | TRBV12-3/TRBV12-4 | NA
CSARPTETEAFF | TGCAGTGCTAGGCCTACGGAGACTGAAGCTTTCTTT | many | TRBJ1-1 | TRBV20-1 | NA
CASSPRRTYYEQYF | TGTGCCAGCAGCCCAAGAAGGACCTACTACGAGCAGTACTTC | many | TRBJ2-7 | TRBV3-1 | NA
CASSQERGKPFF | TGTGCCAGCAGCCAAGAGAGGGGGAAGCCGTTTTTT | few | TRBJ2-2 | TRBV3-1 | NA
CASSYRDLKETQYF | TGTGCCAGCAGTTACCGGGACTTAAAAGAGACCCAGTACTTC | NA | TRBJ2-5 | TRBV6-2/TRBV6-3 | NA
CASSPVRDTRSGNTIYF | TGTGCCAGCTCACCGGTCCGGGACACCCGCTCTGGAAACACCATATATTTT | NA | TRBJ1-3 | TRBV18 | NA
CASSSPTGNSYEQYF | TGTGCCAGCAGTTCCCCGACAGGGAACTCCTACGAGCAGTACTTC | many | TRBJ2-7 | TRBV28 | TRBD1
CAISGTRGEKLFF | TGTGCCATCAGTGGAACCCGGGGTGAAAAACTGTTTTTT | NA | TRBJ1-4 | TRBV10-3 | NA
CASSGRGRNTEAFF | TGTGCCAGTTCAGGGAGGGGGCGGAACACTGAAGCTTTCTTT | many | TRBJ1-1 | TRBV27 | TRBD1
CASSIGPGVKNEQFF | TGTGCCAGCAGCATTGGGCCGGGAGTTAAAAATGAGCAGTTCTTC | many | TRBJ2-1 | TRBV7-9 | NA
CASSVGGGLSSPLHF | TGTGCCAGCAGCGTAGGGGGGGGGTTATCTTCACCCCTCCACTTT | few | TRBJ1-6 | TRBV9 | NA
CASSFGLAGVPLRTDTQYF | TGTGCCAGTAGTTTCGGACTAGCGGGAGTGCCCTTGCGTACAGATACGCAGTATTTT | NA | TRBJ2-3 | TRBV19 | TRBD2
CSAKRSGGRAYEQYF | TGCAGTGCTAAAAGGAGCGGGGGGCGGGCCTACGAGCAGTACTTC | many | TRBJ2-7 | TRBV20-1 | TRBD2
CSAIISGAGTDTQYF | TGCAGTGCTATTATTTCAGGGGCCGGCACAGATACGCAGTATTTT | few | TRBJ2-3 | TRBV20-1 | NA
CASTIQVGGGTEAFF | TGTGCCAGCACCATACAGGTGGGCGGGGGAACTGAAGCTTTCTTT | many | TRBJ1-1 | TRBV2 | NA
CASKSGTGEWYGYTF | TGTGCCAGCAAGTCAGGGACAGGCGAATGGTATGGCTACACCTTC | many | TRBJ1-2 | TRBV28 | TRBD1
CASSLSWGRVTEAFF | TGTGCCAGCTCACTATCGTGGGGACGGGTCACTGAAGCTTTCTTT | many | TRBJ1-1 | TRBV18 | NA
CSAISGTGSYGYTF | TGCAGTGCTATCTCCGGGACAGGGTCTTATGGCTACACCTTC | few | TRBJ1-2 | TRBV20-1 | TRBD1
CASSPTGESTVVAFF | TGCGCCAGCAGCCCTACAGGGGAGAGTACGGTGGTAGCTTTCTTT | few | TRBJ1-1 | TRBV5-1 | TRBD1
CASSPRVAYEQYF | TGTGCCAGCTCACCACGAGTGGCCTACGAGCAGTACTTC | many | TRBJ2-7 | TRBV18 | NA